This TCR beta chain was identified in a study of blood T cell repertoires in COVID-19 (dated by TCRdb to between 2020 and 2021). Turning to the overall study: Collaborator samples came from the United States, Italy and Spain and covered acute and convalescent phases of COVID-19. Nearly every sample came with metadata listing a de-identified subject ID, COVID-19 status, age in years and sex. Deeply sampled blood TCRbeta repertoires from subjects exposed to, actively infected with, or recovered from COVID-19 were included in the dataset. The repertoires were released in a freely available public database intended as a resource for research on the immune response to SARS-CoV-2. The samples were drawn from the first 160 participants of the ongoing ImmuneRACE study and from under 1,500 subjects provided by 6 global collaborators. Where HLA class I and class II types were available, the types were taken from metadata supplied by the sample provider, not from assay-based typing. The material from the prospective study consisted of cDNA or gDNA derived from T cells, B-cell-depleted T cells, or PBMCs. Points the paper makes about the study in general: The amount of clinical and demographic metadata varied by source and participant and was provided uncurated.

TCRbeta CDR3 regions were amplified from genomic DNA by means of the immunoSEQ Assay, a bias-controlled multiplex PCR. Processing in the source paper ran as follows. Nucleated cell counts per sample were estimated from amplification of reference gene primers within the assay. To quantify the absolute abundance of each unique TCRbeta CDR3 rearrangement, sequence reads were collapsed and filtered. For each sample, productive Simpson clonality was calculated as the square root of Simpson's diversity index across productive rearrangements. Here the immuneACCESS table is served through TCRdb, limited to in-frame sequences with V and J called. Missing clones are a known gap in these copies; in checked studies unresolved V genes cover under half, and the rest lacks a known reason. That table furnishes V, J and clone size, whereas the DNA furnished D and trimming. The sample records tens of thousands of clones, roughly three quarters of which are singletons. The ten largest clones take up 30% to 35% of the sample.

Collaborating institutions collected whole blood in K2EDTA tubes following their own protocols. For TCRbeta analysis, collaborators shipped samples in one of three forms: frozen whole blood, isolated PBMCs, or DNA extracted from either of those sample types. CDR1 and CDR2 were assigned from the germline V gene (reference sequence) as LGHDT and YNNKEL. Trimming costs V 4 bases and J 2 bases, and their ends lie 12 bases apart. Measured from the cysteine to the phenylalanine, the CDR3 is 14 residues long. Just the 42-base CDR3 DNA is kept, in frame starting at base 1. This clone has only one observation. Its specific antigen is unknown. No qualities accompany the bases; no much larger clone lies one base away.

The sequence derives from a woman older than 75 with acute or convalescent COVID-19. This receptor chain uses TRBV3-1 (or the pseudogene TRBV3-2) and TRBJ2-7, with the D gene not confidently named. Input material: peripheral blood. The CDR3 here reads CASSLSLEPYEQYF. The DNA reads TGTGCCAGCAGCCTCTCTCTAGAACCCTACGAGCAGTACTTC.